This T cell receptor beta chain was sequenced during a study of shared clonotypes between healthy human individuals. Looking at the study overall: The people who gave samples were a couple of women and three men aged 18 to 49. Study-level findings and limits: Only blood samples were collected, and tissue repertoires likely differ.

Sequencing used immunoSEQ multiplex PCR; TCRdb keeps in-frame clones, though not all of them. The table includes millions of clones, roughly nine tenths detected once. It was into CD45RA+ naive and CD45RA-negative memory subsets that the CD4+ cells were split. V dropped 6 bases and J dropped 8 bases, with 17 bases sitting between them. Germline V CDR1 and CDR2: MDHEN, SYDVKM. CDR3 size: 14 residues. In this sample, this clone turned up a few times. Its antigen is undetermined. The rearrangement links TRBV28 to TRBJ1-5, with a tentative D call TRBD1 (6 bases). Material: naive CD4+ T cells sorted from blood. Subset specified: CD45RA+ positively selected. The origin of this receptor is a man aged 18-30 years in good health. The CDR3 DNA is TGTGCCAGCAGCGTGAGGGGGGGTGAGGAGCCCCAGCATTTT. Protein sequence: CASSVRGGEEPQHF.